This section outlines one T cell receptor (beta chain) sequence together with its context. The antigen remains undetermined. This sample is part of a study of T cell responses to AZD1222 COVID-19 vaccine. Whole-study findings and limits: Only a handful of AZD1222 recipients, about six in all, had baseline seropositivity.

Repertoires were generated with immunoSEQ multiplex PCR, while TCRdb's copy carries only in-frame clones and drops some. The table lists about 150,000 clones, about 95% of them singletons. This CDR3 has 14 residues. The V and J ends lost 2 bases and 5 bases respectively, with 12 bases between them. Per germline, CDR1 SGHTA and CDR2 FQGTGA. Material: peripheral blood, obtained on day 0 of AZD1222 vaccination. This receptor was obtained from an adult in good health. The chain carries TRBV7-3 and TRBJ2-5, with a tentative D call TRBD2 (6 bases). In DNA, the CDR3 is TGTGCCAGCAGCTTAGATCGGGAGTGGGAGACCCAGTACTTC. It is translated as CASSLDREWETQYF.